This T cell receptor beta chain is drawn from a study of PD-1 blockade in classical Hodgkin lymphoma. Trimming left V 4 bases short and J 3 bases short, with 14 bases between. Germline CDR1 SGHRS, CDR2 YFSETQ. This CDR3 has 16 amino acids. Only one count was recorded for this clone. The antigen is undetermined. The study, taken as a whole, reports: Before treatment, TCR diversity in newly diagnosed patients was reportedly lower than in healthy donors. The study found that TCR diversity rose significantly by C4D1 in CD4+ but not CD8+ cells.

After autologous stem cell transplantation all patients relapsed, and prior brentuximab vedotin exposure differed between cohorts. The repertoire was sequenced with immunoSEQ multiplex PCR; TCRdb's copy has only in-frame clones and lacks some. The table has 20,000 or so clones, around 75% seen once. Sequences were derived from peripheral blood mononuclear cells (PBMCs), sampled before the second cycle of nivolumab. The chain carries TRBV5-1 and TRBJ1-6; a weak D match, TRBD1 (6 bases). This clonotype originated in a human donor with classical Hodgkin lymphoma. The CDR3 sequence is CASSPRGGGYNSPLHF. CDR3 nucleotide sequence: TGCGCCAGCAGCCCCCGAGGGGGGGGCTATAATTCACCCCTCCACTTT.